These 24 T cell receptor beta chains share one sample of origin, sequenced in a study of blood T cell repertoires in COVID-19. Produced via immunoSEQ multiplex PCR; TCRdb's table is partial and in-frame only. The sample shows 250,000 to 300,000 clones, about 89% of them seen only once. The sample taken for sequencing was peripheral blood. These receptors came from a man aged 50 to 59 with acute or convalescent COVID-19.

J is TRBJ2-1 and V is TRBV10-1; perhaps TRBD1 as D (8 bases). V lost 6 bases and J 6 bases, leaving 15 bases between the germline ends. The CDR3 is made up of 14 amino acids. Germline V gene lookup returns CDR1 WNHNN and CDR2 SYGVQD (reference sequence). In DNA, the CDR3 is TGCGCCAGCAGCTTAACAGGGGGGGTCAATGAGCAGTTCTTC. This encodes CASSLTGGVNEQFF.

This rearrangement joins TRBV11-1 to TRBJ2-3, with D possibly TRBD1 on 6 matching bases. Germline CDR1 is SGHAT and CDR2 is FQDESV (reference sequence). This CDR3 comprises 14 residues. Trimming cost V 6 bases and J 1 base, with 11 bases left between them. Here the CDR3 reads CASRRDTGTDTQYF. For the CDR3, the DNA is TGTGCCAGCAGACGGGACACAGGCACAGATACGCAGTATTTT.

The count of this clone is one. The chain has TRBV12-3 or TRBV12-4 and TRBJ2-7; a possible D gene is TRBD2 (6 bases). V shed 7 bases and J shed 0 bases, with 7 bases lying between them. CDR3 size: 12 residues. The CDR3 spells CASIGGSYEQYF. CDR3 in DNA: TGTGCCAGCATCGGGGGCTCCTACGAGCAGTACTTC.

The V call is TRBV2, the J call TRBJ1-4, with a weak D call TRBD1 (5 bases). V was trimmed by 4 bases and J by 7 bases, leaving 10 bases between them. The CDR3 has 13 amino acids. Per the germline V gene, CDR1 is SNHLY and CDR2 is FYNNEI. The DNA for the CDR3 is TGTGCCAGCAGTGGACAGTCGGCTGAAAAACTGTTTTTT. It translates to CASSGQSAEKLFF.

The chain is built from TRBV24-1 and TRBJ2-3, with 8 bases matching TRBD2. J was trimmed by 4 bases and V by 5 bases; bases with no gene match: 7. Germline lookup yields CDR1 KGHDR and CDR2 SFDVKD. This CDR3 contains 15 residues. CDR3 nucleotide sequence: TGTGCCACCAGTGCTGCCGGGGGGGCCTCAGATACGCAGTATTTT. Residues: CATSAAGGASDTQYF.

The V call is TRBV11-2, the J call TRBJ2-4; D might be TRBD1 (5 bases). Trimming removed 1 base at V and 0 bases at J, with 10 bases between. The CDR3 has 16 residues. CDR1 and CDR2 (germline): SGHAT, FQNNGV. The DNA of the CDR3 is TGTGCCAGCAGCTTAGTAAGACAGAAAGCCAAAAACATTCAGTACTTC. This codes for CASSLVRQKAKNIQYF.

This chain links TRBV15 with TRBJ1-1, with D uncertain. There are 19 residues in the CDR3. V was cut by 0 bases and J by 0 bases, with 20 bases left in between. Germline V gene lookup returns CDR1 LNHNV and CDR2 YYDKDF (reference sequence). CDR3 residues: CATSRDRGVGRSMNTEAFF. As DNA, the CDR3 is TGTGCCACCAGCAGAGATCGCGGGGTTGGACGGAGTATGAACACTGAAGCTTTCTTT.

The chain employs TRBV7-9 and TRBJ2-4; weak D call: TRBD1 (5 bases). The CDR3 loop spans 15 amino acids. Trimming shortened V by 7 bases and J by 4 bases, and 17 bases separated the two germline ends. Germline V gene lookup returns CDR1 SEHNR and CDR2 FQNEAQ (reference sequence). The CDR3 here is CASTTSGAGKNIQYF. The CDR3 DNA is TGTGCCAGCACCACATCCGGAGCAGGGAAAAACATTCAGTACTTC.

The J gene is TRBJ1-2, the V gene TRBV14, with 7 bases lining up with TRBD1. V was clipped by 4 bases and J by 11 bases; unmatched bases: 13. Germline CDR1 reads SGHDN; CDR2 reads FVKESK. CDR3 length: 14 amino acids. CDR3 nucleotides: TGTGCCAGCAGCCCACCTTCACGACAGGGTGATTACACCTTC. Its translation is CASSPPSRQGDYTF.

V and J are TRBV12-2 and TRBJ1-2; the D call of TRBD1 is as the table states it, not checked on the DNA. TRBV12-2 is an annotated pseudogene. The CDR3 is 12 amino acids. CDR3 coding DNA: TGTGCAAGTCGCGCCTACAGGTATGGCTACACCTTC. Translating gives CASRAYRYGYTF.

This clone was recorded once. The CDR3 reads CASRRDTMNTEAFF. CDR3 DNA sequence: TGTGCCAGCAGAAGGGACACCATGAACACTGAAGCTTTCTTT. The J gene is TRBJ1-1, the V gene TRBV6-5, with D possibly matching TRBD1 (6 bases). Trimming removed 6 bases from V and 0 bases from J, with 11 bases in between. Germline V CDR1 and CDR2: MNHEY, SVGAGI. CDR3 size: 14 residues.

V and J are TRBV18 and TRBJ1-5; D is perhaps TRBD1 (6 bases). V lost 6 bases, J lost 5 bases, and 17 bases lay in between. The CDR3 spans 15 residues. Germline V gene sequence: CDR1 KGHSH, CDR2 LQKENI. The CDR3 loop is CASSDGQRIYQPQHF. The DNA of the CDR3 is TGTGCCAGCTCCGACGGACAGAGGATCTATCAGCCCCAGCATTTT. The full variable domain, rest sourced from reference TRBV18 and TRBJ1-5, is NAGVMQNPRHLVRRRGQEARLRCSPMKGHSHVYWYRQLPEEGLKFMVYLQKENIIDESGMPKERFSAEFPKEGPSILRIQQVVRGDSAAYFCASSDGQRIYQPQHFGDGTRLSIL.

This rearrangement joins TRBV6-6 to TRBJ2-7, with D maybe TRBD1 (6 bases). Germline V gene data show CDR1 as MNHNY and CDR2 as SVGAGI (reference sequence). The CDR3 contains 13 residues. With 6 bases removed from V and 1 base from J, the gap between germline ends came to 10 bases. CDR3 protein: CASSPGQSYEQYF. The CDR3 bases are TGTGCCAGCAGCCCCGGACAGTCCTACGAGCAGTACTTC.

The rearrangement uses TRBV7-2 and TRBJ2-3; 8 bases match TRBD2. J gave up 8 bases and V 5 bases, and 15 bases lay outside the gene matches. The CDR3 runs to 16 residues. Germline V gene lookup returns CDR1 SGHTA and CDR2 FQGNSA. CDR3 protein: CASSRDGRGGPPTQYF. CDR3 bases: TGTGCCAGCAGCAGAGATGGTCGCGGGGGGCCCCCTACGCAGTATTTT.

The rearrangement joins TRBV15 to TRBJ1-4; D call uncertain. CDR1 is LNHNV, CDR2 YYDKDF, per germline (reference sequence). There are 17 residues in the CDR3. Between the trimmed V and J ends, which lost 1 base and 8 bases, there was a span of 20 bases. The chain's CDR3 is CATSRGEGGGHLEKLFF. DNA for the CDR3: TGTGCCACCAGCAGAGGCGAGGGCGGAGGGCATCTAGAAAAACTGTTTTTT.

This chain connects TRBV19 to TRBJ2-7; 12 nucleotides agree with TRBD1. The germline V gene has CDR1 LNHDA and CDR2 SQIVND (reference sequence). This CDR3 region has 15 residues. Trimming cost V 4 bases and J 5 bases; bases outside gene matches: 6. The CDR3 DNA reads TGTGCCAGTAGTAGAGCGGGACAGGGGGCGGACGAGCAGTACTTC. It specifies CASSRAGQGADEQYF.

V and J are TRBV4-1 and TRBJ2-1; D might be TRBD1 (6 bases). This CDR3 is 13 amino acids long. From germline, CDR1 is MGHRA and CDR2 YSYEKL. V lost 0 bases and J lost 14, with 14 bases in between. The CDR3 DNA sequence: TGCGCCAGCAGCCAAGAGGAGAGGGGGTTTAAGTTCTTC. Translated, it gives CASSQEERGFKFF.

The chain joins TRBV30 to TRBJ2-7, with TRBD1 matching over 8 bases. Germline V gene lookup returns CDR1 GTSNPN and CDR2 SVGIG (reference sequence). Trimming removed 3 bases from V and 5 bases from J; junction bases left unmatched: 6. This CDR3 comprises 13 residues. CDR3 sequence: CAWRATGEDEQYF. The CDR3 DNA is TGTGCCTGGAGGGCGACAGGGGAGGACGAGCAGTACTTC.

The CDR3, as DNA: TGCGCCAGCAGCTCAGGGACAGGGGATGAAAAACTGTTTTTT. Amino acid sequence: CASSSGTGDEKLFF. The V call is TRBV5-1, the J call TRBJ1-4; 10 nucleotides line up with TRBD1. V gave up 3 bases and J gave up 6 bases; unmatched junction bases: 2. The germline gives CDR1 SGHRS, CDR2 YFSETQ. CDR3 length equals 14 residues.

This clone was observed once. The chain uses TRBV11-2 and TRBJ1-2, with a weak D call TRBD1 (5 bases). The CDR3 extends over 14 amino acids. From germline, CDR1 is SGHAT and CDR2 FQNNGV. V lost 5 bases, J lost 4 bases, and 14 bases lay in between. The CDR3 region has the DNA TGTGCCAGCAGCACCCCGACAGCGCCCTATGGCTACACCTTC. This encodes CASSTPTAPYGYTF.

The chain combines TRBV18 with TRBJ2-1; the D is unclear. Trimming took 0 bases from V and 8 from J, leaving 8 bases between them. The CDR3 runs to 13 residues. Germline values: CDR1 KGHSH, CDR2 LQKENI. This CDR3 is CASSPPGDDEQFF. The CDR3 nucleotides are TGTGCCAGCTCACCACCGGGCGACGATGAGCAGTTCTTC.

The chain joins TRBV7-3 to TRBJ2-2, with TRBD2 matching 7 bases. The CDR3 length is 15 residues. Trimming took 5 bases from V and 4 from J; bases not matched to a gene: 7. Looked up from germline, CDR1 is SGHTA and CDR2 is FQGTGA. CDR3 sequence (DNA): TGTGCCAGCAGCCCCGGGGGGACGGGCACCGGGGAGCTGTTTTTT. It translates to CASSPGGTGTGELFF.

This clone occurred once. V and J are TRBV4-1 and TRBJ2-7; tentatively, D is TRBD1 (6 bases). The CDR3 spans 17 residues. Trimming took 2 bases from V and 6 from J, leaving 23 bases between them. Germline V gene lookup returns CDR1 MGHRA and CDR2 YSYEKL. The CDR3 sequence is CASSQQIQGPRHGEQYF. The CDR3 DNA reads TGCGCCAGCAGCCAACAAATACAGGGCCCCCGCCACGGCGAGCAGTACTTC.

CDR3 nucleotide sequence: TGTGCCAGCAGTGATCGGTCACGGGGCAATCAGCCCCAGCATTTT. Its protein product is CASSDRSRGNQPQHF. This chain connects TRBV2 to TRBJ1-5; D not resolved. In germline, CDR1 is SNHLY, CDR2 FYNNEI. Trimming removed 3 bases from V and 2 bases from J, with 11 bases in between. This CDR3 is 15 amino acids long.